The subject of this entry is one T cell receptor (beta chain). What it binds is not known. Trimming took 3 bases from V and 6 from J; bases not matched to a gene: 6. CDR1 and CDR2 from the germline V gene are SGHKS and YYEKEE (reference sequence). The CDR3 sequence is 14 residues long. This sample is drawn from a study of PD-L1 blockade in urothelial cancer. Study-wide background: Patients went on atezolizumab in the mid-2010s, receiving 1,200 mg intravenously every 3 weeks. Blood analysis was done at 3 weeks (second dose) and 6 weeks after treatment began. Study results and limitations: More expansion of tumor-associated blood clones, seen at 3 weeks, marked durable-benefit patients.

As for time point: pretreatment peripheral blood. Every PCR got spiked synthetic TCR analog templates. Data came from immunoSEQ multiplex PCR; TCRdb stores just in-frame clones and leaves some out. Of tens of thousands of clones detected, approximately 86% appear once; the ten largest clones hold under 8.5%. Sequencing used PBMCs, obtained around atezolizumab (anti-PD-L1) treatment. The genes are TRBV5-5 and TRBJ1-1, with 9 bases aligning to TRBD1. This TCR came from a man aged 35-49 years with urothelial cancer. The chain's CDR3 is CASSWGGQGAEAFF. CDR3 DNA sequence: TGTGCCAGCAGCTGGGGGGGACAGGGAGCTGAAGCTTTCTTT.